The 12 T cell receptor beta chains below come from one sample, sequenced in a study of graft-versus-host responses after intestinal transplantation. Antigen specificity for these receptors is unknown. Some clones are missing from TCRdb's copy, which holds only in-frame ones; the method was immunoSEQ multiplex PCR. This sample carries some 85,000 clones, around nine tenths of them seen once, and the ten largest clones take over 7%. The specimen comprised unstimulated CD8+ T cells sorted from spleen or lymph node cells, sampled before transplant. These receptors all come from a human donor who was the organ donor for an intestinal transplant.

The genes are TRBV6-1 and TRBJ2-1; D remains ambiguous. Germline V gene data show CDR1 as MNHNS and CDR2 as SASEGT. Trimming cost V 8 bases and J 5 bases, with 13 bases left between them. The CDR3 extends over 13 amino acids. CDR3 nucleotide sequence: TGTGCCAGCTTTTTAGACGTCGACAATGAGCAGTTCTTC. Translated: CASFLDVDNEQFF.

The chain couples TRBV10-3 to TRBJ2-3; 11 bases line up with TRBD2. CDR1 and CDR2 (germline): ENHRY, SYGVKD. V was pared by 6 bases and J by 4 bases, with 6 bases of the junction left unmatched. CDR3 length equals 15 residues. As DNA, the CDR3 is TGTGCCATCAGGACGACTAGCGGGGATCCAGATACGCAGTATTTT. This codes for CAIRTTSGDPDTQYF.

The chain is built from TRBV10-3 and TRBJ1-2; D is perhaps TRBD1 (5 bases). The CDR3 consists of 15 residues. Per the germline V gene, CDR1 is ENHRY and CDR2 is SYGVKD. Trimming took 6 bases from V and 4 from J, leaving 18 bases between them. This chain's CDR3 is CAIRGGYGEGYGYTF. For the CDR3, the DNA is TGTGCCATCAGGGGGGGATATGGCGAGGGCTATGGCTACACCTTC.

V is TRBV16 and J is TRBJ1-2, with TRBD1 as a possible D gene (5 bases). The germline V and J ends were trimmed by 4 bases and 3 bases, with 15 bases remaining between them. Germline V gene lookup returns CDR1 KGHSY and CDR2 FQNENV. This CDR3 region has 15 residues. Written as DNA, the CDR3 is TGTGCCAGCAGCCCAATTTCCGGGGCGTACTATGGCTACACCTTC. Its translation is CASSPISGAYYGYTF.

The CDR3 loop is CASRAPKFNTEAFF. DNA for the CDR3: TGTGCCAGCAGGGCTCCGAAATTTAACACTGAAGCTTTCTTT. This chain connects TRBV6-1 to TRBJ1-1; D remains unclear. V was trimmed by 6 bases and J by 2 bases, leaving 13 bases between them. The CDR3 has 14 residues. CDR1 and CDR2 (germline): MNHNS, SASEGT.

The genes are TRBV6-5 and TRBJ1-2, with TRBD1 identical over 7 bases. The CDR3 runs to 13 residues. The V gene's germline CDR1 is MNHEY and CDR2 SVGAGI. V lost 5 bases, J lost 6 bases, and 6 bases stayed unmatched. CDR3 protein: CASSEGAWDGYTF. For the CDR3, the DNA is TGTGCCAGCAGTGAGGGGGCGTGGGATGGCTACACCTTC.

The chain links TRBV7-2 to TRBJ2-2; tentative D call: TRBD2 (5 bases). V shed 6 bases and J shed 6 bases, with 11 bases lying between them. The CDR3 spans 13 residues. Looked up from germline, CDR1 is SGHTA and CDR2 is FQGNSA. In DNA form, the CDR3 reads TGTGCCAGCAGACTCGGGGTAGCCGGGGAGCTGTTTTTT. This encodes CASRLGVAGELFF.

V gene TRBV27 combines with J gene TRBJ1-3, with D hard to call. V was trimmed by 3 bases and J by 4 bases, leaving 10 bases between them. Germline V lookup: CDR1 MNHEY, CDR2 SMNVEV (reference sequence). This CDR3 contains 14 residues. The CDR3 region is CASSLRPRGNTIYF. The CDR3 DNA follows: TGTGCCAGCAGTTTGAGGCCGAGGGGAAACACCATATATTTT.

CDR3 nucleotide sequence: TGTGCCAGCAGCGCACGGGACAGGTACTCTGGGGCCAACGTCCTGACTTTC. Its translation is CASSARDRYSGANVLTF. The chain combines TRBV9 with TRBJ2-6, with TRBD1 matching 8 bases. The germline gives CDR1 SGDLS, CDR2 YYNGEE. This CDR3 has 17 residues. Trimming at V came to 3 bases and at J to 0 bases, leaving 5 bases not matched to a gene.

The chain carries TRBV6-1 and TRBJ1-5; D remains ambiguous. CDR1 and CDR2 (germline): MNHNS, SASEGT. The ends were cut back, 9 bases at V and 4 bases at J, with 19 bases in the middle. The CDR3 runs 15 residues. CDR3 sequence reads: CASLLPGVPNQPQHF. The CDR3 DNA reads TGTGCCAGTCTCCTCCCCGGGGTCCCTAATCAGCCCCAGCATTTT.

The chain uses TRBV6-5 and TRBJ2-3, with 7 bases that match TRBD1. CDR3 size: 14 residues. With V trimmed by 6 bases and J by 1 base, 4 bases remained unmatched. The germline V gene has CDR1 MNHEY and CDR2 SVGAGI. CDR3 coding DNA: TGTGCCAGCAGGACCGGGACAGGCACAGATACGCAGTATTTT. Translated, it gives CASRTGTGTDTQYF.

The rearrangement links TRBV7-8 to TRBJ2-1; TRBD1 aligns across 7 bases. The CDR3 sequence is 16 residues long. Trimming removed 1 base from V and 0 bases from J; junction bases left unmatched: 3. Germline V gene data show CDR1 as SGHVS and CDR2 as FQNEAQ. CDR3: CASSLEGAVSYNEQFF. CDR3 sequence (DNA): TGTGCCAGCAGCTTAGAGGGGGCGGTCTCCTACAATGAGCAGTTCTTC.